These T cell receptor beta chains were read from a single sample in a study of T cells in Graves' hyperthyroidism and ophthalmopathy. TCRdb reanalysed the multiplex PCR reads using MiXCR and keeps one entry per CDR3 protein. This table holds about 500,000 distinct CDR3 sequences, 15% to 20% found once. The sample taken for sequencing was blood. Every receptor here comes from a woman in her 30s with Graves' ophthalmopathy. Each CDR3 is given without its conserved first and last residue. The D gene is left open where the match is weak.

cdr3_aa: ASSEGQPQPQH
d_call: TRBD1
j_call: TRBJ1-5
v_call: TRBV18

cdr3_aa: ASSLNPDRVAEKLF
d_call: TRBD1
j_call: TRBJ1-4
v_call: TRBV5-1

cdr3_aa: SARLYEQY
d_call: .
j_call: TRBJ2-7
v_call: TRBV20-1

cdr3_aa: SARVPHSGSTDTQY
d_call: .
j_call: TRBJ2-3
v_call: TRBV20-1

cdr3_aa: ASKTTETNSYGYT
d_call: .
j_call: TRBJ1-2
v_call: TRBV4-1

cdr3_aa: ASSLGQGLAGGPHNEQF
d_call: TRBD2
j_call: TRBJ2-1
v_call: TRBV7-8

cdr3_aa: ASSQWGDEAF
d_call: .
j_call: TRBJ1-1
v_call: TRBV4-3

cdr3_aa: SARDRNGDQPQH
d_call: .
j_call: TRBJ1-5
v_call: TRBV20-1

cdr3_aa: AWSAGLSNQPQH
d_call: .
j_call: TRBJ1-5
v_call: TRBV30

cdr3_aa: ASSLQPTGADTQY
d_call: TRBD1
j_call: TRBJ2-3
v_call: TRBV11-3

cdr3_aa: ASSLGPLTDTQY
d_call: .
j_call: TRBJ2-3
v_call: TRBV5-1

cdr3_aa: ASSFYGSLGEQY
d_call: .
j_call: TRBJ2-7
v_call: TRBV12-3/TRBV12-4

cdr3_aa: ASSSAGANTEAF
d_call: .
j_call: TRBJ1-1
v_call: TRBV28

cdr3_aa: ADGDTRKETQY
d_call: .
j_call: TRBJ2-5
v_call: TRBV9

cdr3_aa: SARFERAVMSSYNEQF
d_call: .
j_call: TRBJ2-1
v_call: TRBV20-1

cdr3_aa: SAGLADDEQF
d_call: TRBD2
j_call: TRBJ2-1
v_call: TRBV29-1

cdr3_aa: ATSRDGGRSRNEQF
d_call: TRBD2
j_call: TRBJ2-1
v_call: TRBV15

cdr3_aa: ASRLRDRHEKLF
d_call: TRBD1
j_call: TRBJ1-4
v_call: TRBV28

cdr3_aa: ASSSGTGVLETQY
d_call: TRBD1
j_call: TRBJ2-5
v_call: TRBV7-8

cdr3_aa: ASSLTGDTQY
d_call: .
j_call: TRBJ2-3
v_call: TRBV7-2

cdr3_aa: ASRGQSLGGVSHIQY
d_call: .
j_call: TRBJ2-4
v_call: TRBV7-2

cdr3_aa: SAGDSAYEQY
d_call: TRBD1
j_call: TRBJ2-7
v_call: TRBV20-1

cdr3_aa: ASREALGNQPQH
d_call: .
j_call: TRBJ1-5
v_call: TRBV6-1

cdr3_aa: ASRQLARGSPYNSPLH
d_call: TRBD1
j_call: TRBJ1-6
v_call: TRBV6-1

cdr3_aa: ASSPLETTGELF
d_call: .
j_call: TRBJ2-2
v_call: TRBV18

cdr3_aa: SASLGVGETQY
d_call: .
j_call: TRBJ2-5
v_call: TRBV20-1

cdr3_aa: ASSFSRGLSYEQY
d_call: .
j_call: TRBJ2-7
v_call: TRBV7-9

cdr3_aa: ATSRSGRFNQPQH
d_call: .
j_call: TRBJ1-5
v_call: TRBV15

cdr3_aa: ASTSATFTYEQY
d_call: .
j_call: TRBJ2-7
v_call: TRBV5-5

cdr3_aa: ATSRDRWTLKNTEAF
d_call: .
j_call: TRBJ1-1
v_call: TRBV15

cdr3_aa: ASSPSRGRDQPQH
d_call: TRBD1
j_call: TRBJ1-5
v_call: TRBV7-2

cdr3_aa: AIRTPGQGFSEQY
d_call: TRBD1
j_call: TRBJ2-7
v_call: TRBV10-3

cdr3_aa: ASSHHNSGANVLT
d_call: .
j_call: TRBJ2-6
v_call: TRBV12-3/TRBV12-4

cdr3_aa: SARGRAGNEQF
d_call: .
j_call: TRBJ2-1
v_call: TRBV20-1

cdr3_aa: SVETDGGNQPQH
d_call: .
j_call: TRBJ1-5
v_call: TRBV29-1

cdr3_aa: SVDPADTEAF
d_call: .
j_call: TRBJ1-1
v_call: TRBV29-1

cdr3_aa: ASTEFFITSRFNNEQF
d_call: .
j_call: TRBJ2-1
v_call: TRBV4-3

cdr3_aa: ASSQGTGNYEQY
d_call: TRBD1
j_call: TRBJ2-7
v_call: TRBV3-1

cdr3_aa: ASSVLSGNTGELF
d_call: .
j_call: TRBJ2-2
v_call: TRBV9

cdr3_aa: ASSVGNGNTEAF
d_call: .
j_call: TRBJ1-1
v_call: TRBV19

cdr3_aa: SARASRGRLNQPQH
d_call: TRBD1
j_call: TRBJ1-5
v_call: TRBV20-1